This T cell receptor (beta chain) was sequenced for a study of T cells in Graves' hyperthyroidism and ophthalmopathy. It was RNA transcripts that yielded the amplified TCR beta CDR3 regions. First-round RT-PCR with HTBI primers amplified the TCR CDR3 region. TCRdb passed the multiplex PCR reads through MiXCR, listing each CDR3 protein once. The sample yields fewer than 750,000 distinct CDR3 sequences, roughly 14% seen once. This CDR3 comprises 15 residues. J gave up 4 bases and V 5 bases, and 6 bases lay outside the gene matches. CDR1 is MNHEY, CDR2 SVGEGT, per germline. In the ophthalmopathy cohort, Clinical Activity Score was at least 3, NOSPECS grade at least 4, and duration under 3 months. This clonotype was detected ten times or more. Its target is not known. Study results and caveats: Ophthalmopathy was identified by the model a median about 6 months ahead of onset. A 13 V-J signature model discriminated ophthalmopathy versus stable hyperthyroidism. Most expanded thyroid clonotypes above 0.001 also appeared in blood.

The genes are TRBV6-2 or TRBV6-3 and TRBJ1-5; 9 bases agree with TRBD1. The TCR comes from a woman aged 35 to 49 with Graves' ophthalmopathy. Sequenced material: blood. The CDR3 loop reads CASSTYDRGNQPQHF. The DNA of the CDR3 is TGTGCCAGCAGTACCTACGACAGGGGGAATCAGCCCCAGCATTTT.